The next 10 T cell receptor beta chains were all read from a single sample in a study of shared clonotypes between healthy human individuals. Produced via immunoSEQ multiplex PCR; TCRdb's table is partial and in-frame only. The sample yields about 2.4 million clones, around nine tenths seen once. Sequencing was done on a sample of naive CD4+ T cells sorted from blood. Stated subset: CD45RA+ positively selected. The receptor set was obtained from a young man in good health.

This clone was seen a single time. This chain links TRBV6-6 with TRBJ2-1; the match to TRBD1 covers 11 bases. The V and J ends lost 6 bases and 5 bases, in that order; junction bases with no gene match: 6. This CDR3 comprises 15 residues. The germline V gene encodes CDR1 MNHNY and CDR2 SVGAGI (reference sequence). CDR3 amino acids: CASRYGQGANNEQFF. As DNA, the CDR3 is TGTGCCAGCAGATACGGACAGGGGGCGAACAATGAGCAGTTCTTC.

This clone occurred once. The gene calls are TRBV29-1 and TRBJ2-2; D tentatively fits TRBD1 or TRBD2 (6 bases each). The V gene lost 5 bases and the J gene lost 4 bases, with 20 bases spanning the gap. There are 16 residues in the CDR3. Germline loops: CDR1 SQVTM, CDR2 ANQGSEA. The CDR3 DNA sequence: TGCAGCGTTCTAAAAGGGGGGACCCTACTCACCGGGGAGCTGTTTTTT. Its translation: CSVLKGGTLLTGELFF.

This chain joins TRBV7-2 and TRBJ2-1, with D maybe TRBD2 (7 bases). V lost 8 bases to trimming and J lost 8 bases, with 19 bases between them. This CDR3 spans 14 amino acids. Germline CDR1 and CDR2: SGHTA and FQGNSA. The CDR3 is CASAWEGGPDEQFF. CDR3 in DNA: TGTGCCAGCGCCTGGGAGGGGGGGCCAGATGAGCAGTTCTTC.

The J gene is TRBJ2-2, the V gene TRBV6-5; TRBD1 matches 7 bases. This CDR3 has 15 amino acids. V lost 5 bases and J lost 5; bases outside the gene matches: 8. The germline V gene encodes CDR1 MNHEY and CDR2 SVGAGI. As DNA, the CDR3 is TGTGCCAGCAGTAGAAAGACAGGGAGAACCGGGGAGCTGTTTTTT. Protein sequence: CASSRKTGRTGELFF.

This chain connects TRBV19 to TRBJ2-2, with TRBD1 matching over 9 bases. CDR3 length: 16 residues. The germline CDR1 and CDR2 sequences are LNHDA and SQIVND (reference sequence). V trimming: 5 bases; J trimming: 3 bases; junction bases outside the gene matches: 7. The CDR3 sequence is CASSARDRVDTGELFF. CDR3 bases: TGTGCCAGTAGTGCTCGGGACAGGGTAGACACCGGGGAGCTGTTTTTT.

A word on this clone: One end of the junction fails to match germline, which may point to a read error. The chain joins TRBV7-7 to TRBJ2-2, with a tentative D call TRBD2 (6 bases). The CDR3 is 18 residues long. The germline CDR1 and CDR2 sequences are SSHAT and FNYEAQ (reference sequence). The CDR3 region is CASSPLEGPFSYTGELFF. The CDR3, as DNA: TGTGCTAGCAGCCCTTTGGAGGGTCCATTTAGTTACACCGGGGAGCTGTTTTTT. Variable domain in full (rest from reference TRBV7-7 and TRBJ2-2): GAGVSQSPRYKVTKRGQDVTLRCDPISSHATLYWYQQALGQGPEFLTYFNYEAQPDKSGLPSDRFSAERPEGSISTLTIQRTEQRDSAMYRCASSPLEGPFSYTGELFFGEGSRLTVL.

This rearrangement joins TRBV6-5 to TRBJ2-6; no clear D. The ends were cut back, 6 bases at V and 4 bases at J, with 10 bases in the middle. CDR3 length: 14 amino acids. Germline assignment: CDR1 MNHEY and CDR2 SVGAGI. The CDR3 here is CASRSPAGANVLTF. The CDR3 DNA reads as TGTGCCAGCAGATCACCCGCCGGGGCCAACGTCCTGACTTTC.

The chain is built from TRBV7-9 and TRBJ1-2; D not resolved. V was clipped by 5 bases and J by 1 base, with 14 bases between them. The CDR3 spans 15 residues. The germline V gene encodes CDR1 SEHNR and CDR2 FQNEAQ (reference sequence). The DNA of the CDR3 is TGTGCCAGCAGCCCCCCAACCAGGTTTAACTATGGCTACACCTTC. Its protein is CASSPPTRFNYGYTF.

The chain has TRBV6-5 and TRBJ1-6, with 8 positions matching TRBD1. Germline V CDR1 and CDR2: MNHEY, SVGAGI. The CDR3 spans 15 residues. V lost 5 bases and J lost 8; bases outside the gene matches: 8. CDR3 nucleotide sequence: TGTGCCAGCAGTCAGGGACAGGCCTACCATTCACCCCTCCACTTT. Protein sequence: CASSQGQAYHSPLHF.

V usage is TRBV19 and J usage is TRBJ1-2; 8 nucleotides align to TRBD1. The CDR3 is made up of 13 amino acids. Germline CDR1 reads LNHDA; CDR2 reads SQIVND (reference sequence). The V segment lost 4 bases and the J segment 7 bases; nucleotides outside the gene matches: 5. The CDR3 nucleotides read TGTGCCAGTAGTACTCAGGGGGCTGGTGGCTACACCTTC. It encodes CASSTQGAGGYTF.